The 15 T cell receptor beta chains below all came from one sample that was sequenced in a study of tumor-infiltrating lymphocytes in primary liver carcinoma. In addition to blood RNA drawn from unsorted whole blood, germline DNA was extracted. Total RNA amounting to around 540 ng was the source from which TCR beta cDNA was made with a constant-region primer. Researchers made the TCR beta libraries by running three nested multiplex PCR rounds with slightly modified ARM-PCR. With TRBV1-TRBV30 forward primers and a C-beta reverse primer, the first two PCR rounds were run for nine to eleven cycles each. One entry per CDR3 protein results from TCRdb running MiXCR on the multiplex PCR reads. The sample includes 310,000 or so distinct CDR3 sequences, almost 60% of them seen just once. Sequencing was carried out using peripheral blood. Every receptor here comes from a woman aged 25-40 years with primary liver carcinoma and hepatitis B virus infection.

In the case of this clonotype: A much bigger clone sits one base away, suggesting this may be a read error. The rearrangement uses TRBV12-3 or TRBV12-4 and TRBJ2-7; 7 nucleotides match TRBD1. This CDR3 comprises 15 residues. CDR3 residues: CASSRRQGGNYERYF. DNA of the CDR3: TGTGCCAGCAGTCGGAGACAGGGTGGGAATTACGAGCGGTACTTC.

This clonotype was seen many times. This chain uses TRBV4-2 with TRBJ1-1, with TRBD1 as a possible D gene (5 bases). This CDR3 is built from 15 residues. Trimming stripped 0 bases from V and 5 bases from J, with 13 bases between. Looked up from germline, CDR1 is LGHNA and CDR2 is YNFKEQ. The CDR3 is CASSQDPLRGTEAFF. CDR3 nucleotides: TGTGCCAGCAGCCAAGACCCCTTACGGGGGACTGAAGCTTTCTTT.

Note on this clonotype: A much larger clone sits a single nucleotide away, making a read error possible. The V and J genes are TRBV24-1 and TRBJ1-5, with 12 bases lining up with TRBD1. Germline values: CDR1 KGHDR, CDR2 SFDVKD. CDR3 length equals 16 residues. V trimming: 4 bases; J trimming: 7 bases; junction bases outside the gene matches: 7. DNA of the CDR3: TGTGCCACCAGTGAGACCGGGACAGGGGGCCGGCAGCCCCAGCATTTT. This encodes CATSETGTGGRQPQHF.

The sample holds many counts of this clonotype. CDR3: CASSPGLAGNSYEQYF. The CDR3 nucleotides read TGTGCCAGCAGCCCAGGACTAGCGGGAAACTCCTACGAGCAGTACTTC. V usage is TRBV11-3 and J usage is TRBJ2-7, with 12 bases aligning to TRBD2. The CDR3 loop spans 16 amino acids. V lost 5 bases, J lost 0 bases, and 5 bases stayed unmatched. Germline CDR1 and CDR2: SGHNT and YENEEA.

This sequence joins TRBV11-2 and TRBJ2-1, with D tentatively TRBD1 or TRBD2 (5 bases each). The germline V gene has CDR1 SGHAT and CDR2 FQNNGV. Between the trimmed V and J ends, which lost 4 bases and 0 bases, there was a span of 19 bases. CDR3 length: 18 amino acids. The CDR3 DNA is TGTGCCAGCAGCTCCCGGGTTGGGGACCGGGACTCCTACAATGAGCAGTTCTTC. Its translation is CASSSRVGDRDSYNEQFF.

This clonotype was found many times. The rearrangement links TRBV6-2 or TRBV6-3 to TRBJ2-1, with D uncertain. Per the germline V gene, CDR1 is MNHEY and CDR2 is SVGEGT. The length of the CDR3 is 12 residues. With 7 bases removed from V and 3 bases from J, the gap between germline ends came to 7 bases. The CDR3 sequence is CASKESYNEQFF. CDR3 sequence (DNA): TGTGCCAGCAAGGAAAGCTACAATGAGCAGTTCTTC.

For this clonotype: One base away lies a much larger clone, so this may be a sequencing read error. The rearrangement links TRBV6-5 to TRBJ2-2; 7 nucleotides align to TRBD2. Germline CDR1 MNHEY, CDR2 SVGAGI. This CDR3 comprises 17 residues. The V segment lost 8 bases and the J segment 0 bases; nucleotides outside the gene matches: 12. In nucleotides, the CDR3 is TGTGCCAGCGGTTCCCGGTTCGGGGGGACGAACACCGGGGAGCTGTTTTTT. Translated: CASGSRFGGTNTGELFF.

This clonotype was seen a handful of times. The chain uses TRBV29-1 and TRBJ1-3; possibly TRBD1 for D (6 bases). V gave up 2 bases and J gave up 7 bases, with 12 bases separating them. CDR3 length equals 13 residues. Germline lookup yields CDR1 SQVTM and CDR2 ANQGSEA. CDR3 sequence (DNA): TGCAGCGTTGAAACAGGGAAGGGGAACACCATATATTTT. It is translated as CSVETGKGNTIYF.

This clonotype was seen at least ten times. The chain recombines TRBV6-6 with TRBJ1-1; tentatively, D is TRBD1 (6 bases). Trimming removed 6 bases at V and 1 base at J, with 12 bases between. CDR1 is MNHNY and CDR2 is SVGAGI in the germline V gene (reference sequence). The CDR3 is 14 amino acids. The CDR3 nucleotides are TGTGCCAGCAGACCTGGACAGTCGAACACTGAAGCTTTCTTT. Translated, it gives CASRPGQSNTEAFF.

Comment on this clonotype: The junction and the germline gene differ at one end; a read error may be behind it. The chain employs TRBV5-4 and TRBJ1-1, with D unresolved. From germline, CDR1 is SGHNT and CDR2 YYREEE (reference sequence). The CDR3 consists of 15 residues. DNA for the CDR3: TGTGCCAGCAGCCAGCCCGGGAGACTCAACACTGAAGTTTTCTTT. Protein product: CASSQPGRLNTEVFF.

About this clonotype: A read error may explain this, as a much larger clone is one base away. CDR3 in DNA: TGCAGCGTCAGGACAGGGTGGGCCGGGGAGCTGTTTTTT. Protein: CSVRTGWAGELFF. J is TRBJ2-2 and V is TRBV29-1; TRBD1 matches 8 bases. The V gene end was trimmed by 6 bases and the J gene end by 6 bases; junction bases not matched to a gene: 6. The germline V gene has CDR1 SQVTM and CDR2 ANQGSEA. The CDR3 runs 13 residues.

On this clonotype: No conserved phenylalanine or tryptophan is present at the end of the CDR3, so a read error is the likely explanation. The chain's CDR3 is CASSQTSGRAGEQYL. Here the CDR3 DNA reads TGTGCCAGCAGCCAAACTAGCGGGAGAGCGGGCGAGCAGTACCTC. The rearrangement links TRBV11-2 to TRBJ2-7, with 11 bases identical to TRBD2. The CDR3 consists of 15 residues. V shed 5 bases, J shed 6 bases, and the junction held 9 bases outside the gene matches. Germline-derived CDR1 and CDR2 are SGHAT and FQNNGV.

This clonotype has just a few counts. The V call is TRBV10-3, the J call TRBJ2-3; 7 bases fit TRBD2. Germline-derived CDR1 and CDR2 are ENHRY and SYGVKD. J was trimmed by 6 bases and V by 1 base; bases with no gene match: 10. The length of the CDR3 is 16 residues. The CDR3 loop reads CAISEYMGGRPDTQYF. CDR3 DNA: TGTGCCATCAGTGAGTATATGGGCGGGAGACCGGATACGCAGTATTTT.

Regarding this clonotype: Relative to the germline gene, one junction end is altered; a read error may explain this. The chain employs TRBV6-5 and TRBJ2-2, with D perhaps matching TRBD2 (5 bases). Per the germline V gene, CDR1 is MNHEY and CDR2 is SVGAGI. This CDR3 region has 16 residues. In DNA, the CDR3 is TGTACCAGCAGTTACGGCAGTTTCGCGAACACCGGGGAGCTGTTATTT. Translated: CTSSYGSFANTGELLF.

This clonotype was recorded once. Because the CDR3 is missing its conserved closing phenylalanine or tryptophan, this is likely a read error. The chain recombines TRBV11-1 with TRBJ2-5; D not certain. CDR3 length: 14 amino acids. Germline values: CDR1 SGHAT, CDR2 FQDESV (reference sequence). Between the trimmed V and J ends, which lost 3 bases and 5 bases, there was a span of 13 bases. CDR3 protein: CASSLLGNFETQYL. CDR3 coding DNA: TGTGCCAGCAGCTTGTTGGGGAACTTCGAGACCCAGTACTTA.